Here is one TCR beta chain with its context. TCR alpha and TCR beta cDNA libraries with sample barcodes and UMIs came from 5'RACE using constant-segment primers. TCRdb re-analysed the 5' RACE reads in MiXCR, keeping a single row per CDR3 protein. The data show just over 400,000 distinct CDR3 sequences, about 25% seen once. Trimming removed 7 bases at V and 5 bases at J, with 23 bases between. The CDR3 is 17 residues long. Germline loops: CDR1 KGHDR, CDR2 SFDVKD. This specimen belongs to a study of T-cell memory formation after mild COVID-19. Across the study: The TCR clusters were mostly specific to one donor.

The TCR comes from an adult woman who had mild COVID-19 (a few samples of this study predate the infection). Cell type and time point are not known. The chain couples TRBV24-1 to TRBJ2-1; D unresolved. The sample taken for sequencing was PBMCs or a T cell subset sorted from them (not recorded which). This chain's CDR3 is CATSAPSGSPGHNEQFF. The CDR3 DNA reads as TGTGCCACCAGCGCGCCCTCCGGGTCCCCGGGCCACAATGAGCAGTTCTTC.